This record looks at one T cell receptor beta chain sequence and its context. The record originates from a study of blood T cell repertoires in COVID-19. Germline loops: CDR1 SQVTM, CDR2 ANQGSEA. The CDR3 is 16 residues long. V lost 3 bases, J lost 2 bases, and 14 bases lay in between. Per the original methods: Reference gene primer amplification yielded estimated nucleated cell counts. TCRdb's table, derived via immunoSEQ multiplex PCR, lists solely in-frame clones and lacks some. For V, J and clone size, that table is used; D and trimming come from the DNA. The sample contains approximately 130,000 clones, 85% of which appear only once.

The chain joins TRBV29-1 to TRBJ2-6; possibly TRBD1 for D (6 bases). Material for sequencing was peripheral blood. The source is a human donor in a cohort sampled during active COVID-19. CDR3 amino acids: CSVDRGSPPGANVLTF. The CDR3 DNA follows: TGCAGCGTTGATAGGGGGTCCCCTCCTGGGGCCAACGTCCTGACTTTC. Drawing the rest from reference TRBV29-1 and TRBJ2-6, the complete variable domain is SAVISQKPSRDICQRGTSLTIQCQVDSQVTMMFWYRQQPGQSLTLIATANQGSEATYESGFVIDKFPISRPNLTFSTLTVSNMSPEDSSIYLCSVDRGSPPGANVLTFGAGSRLTVL.